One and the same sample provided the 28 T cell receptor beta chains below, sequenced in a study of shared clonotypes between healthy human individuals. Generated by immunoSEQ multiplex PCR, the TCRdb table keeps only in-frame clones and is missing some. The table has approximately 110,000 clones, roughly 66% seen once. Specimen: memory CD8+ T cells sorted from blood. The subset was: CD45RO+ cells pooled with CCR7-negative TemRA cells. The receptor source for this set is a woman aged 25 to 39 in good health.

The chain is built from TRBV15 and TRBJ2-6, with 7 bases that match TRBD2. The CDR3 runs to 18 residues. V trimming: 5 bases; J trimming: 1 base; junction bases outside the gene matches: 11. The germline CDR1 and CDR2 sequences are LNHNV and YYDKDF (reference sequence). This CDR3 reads CATSPREVVGSGANVLTF. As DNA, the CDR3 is TGTGCCACCAGCCCCCGGGAGGTAGTAGGATCTGGGGCCAACGTCCTGACTTTC. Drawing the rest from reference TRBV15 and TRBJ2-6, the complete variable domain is DAMVIQNPRYQVTQFGKPVTLSCSQTLNHNVMYWYQQKSSQAPKLLFHYYDKDFNNEADTPDNFQSRRPNTSFCFLDIRSPGLGDTAMYLCATSPREVVGSGANVLTFGAGSRLTVL.

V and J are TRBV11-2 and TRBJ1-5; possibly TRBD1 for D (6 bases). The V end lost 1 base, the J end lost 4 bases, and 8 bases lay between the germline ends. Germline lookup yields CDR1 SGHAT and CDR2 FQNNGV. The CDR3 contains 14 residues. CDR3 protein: CASSLGGGNQPQHF. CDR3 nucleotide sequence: TGTGCCAGCAGCTTAGGAGGGGGAAATCAGCCCCAGCATTTT.

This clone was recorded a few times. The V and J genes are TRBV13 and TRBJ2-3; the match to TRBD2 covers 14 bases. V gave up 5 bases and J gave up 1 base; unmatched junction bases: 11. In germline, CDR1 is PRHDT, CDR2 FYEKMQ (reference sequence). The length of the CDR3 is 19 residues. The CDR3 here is CASSPTTSGRANGTDTQYF. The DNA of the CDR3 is TGTGCCAGCAGCCCAACGACTAGCGGGAGGGCCAATGGCACAGATACGCAGTATTTT.

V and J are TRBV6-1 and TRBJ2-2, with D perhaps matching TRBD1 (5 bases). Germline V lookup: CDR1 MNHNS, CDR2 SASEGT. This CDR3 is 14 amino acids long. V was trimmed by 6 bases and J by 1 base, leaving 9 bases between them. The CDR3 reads CASRSGLNTGELFF. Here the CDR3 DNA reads TGTGCCAGCAGGTCAGGGCTGAACACCGGGGAGCTGTTTTTT.

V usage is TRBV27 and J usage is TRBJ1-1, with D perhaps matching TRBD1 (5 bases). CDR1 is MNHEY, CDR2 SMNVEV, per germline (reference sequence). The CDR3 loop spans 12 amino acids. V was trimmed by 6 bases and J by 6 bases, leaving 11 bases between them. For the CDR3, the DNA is TGTGCCAGCAGAATTGGGGGGTCTGAAGCTTTCTTT. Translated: CASRIGGSEAFF.

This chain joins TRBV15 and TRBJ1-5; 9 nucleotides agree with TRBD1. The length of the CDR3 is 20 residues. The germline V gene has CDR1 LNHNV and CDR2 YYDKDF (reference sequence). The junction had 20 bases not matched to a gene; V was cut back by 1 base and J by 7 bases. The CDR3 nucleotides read TGTGCCACCAGCAGAGGGCCCCGGTCAAGATTACAGGGGGCTCGGCAGCCCCAGCATTTT. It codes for CATSRGPRSRLQGARQPQHF.

CDR3 protein: CASSSGSGRAGADTQYF. The DNA of the CDR3 is TGTGCCAGCAGCTCGGGGAGCGGGAGGGCCGGCGCAGATACGCAGTATTTT. The genes are TRBV7-2 and TRBJ2-3; 10 nucleotides match TRBD2. With V trimmed by 4 bases and J by 4 bases, 11 bases remained unmatched. The CDR3 consists of 17 residues. Per germline, CDR1 SGHTA and CDR2 FQGNSA. The full variable domain, completed using reference TRBV7-2 and TRBJ2-3, is GAGVSQSPSNKVTEKGKDVELRCDPISGHTALYWYRQSLGQGLEFLIYFQGNSAPDKSGLPSDRFSAERTGGSVSTLTIQRTQQEDSAVYLCASSSGSGRAGADTQYFGPGTRLTVL.

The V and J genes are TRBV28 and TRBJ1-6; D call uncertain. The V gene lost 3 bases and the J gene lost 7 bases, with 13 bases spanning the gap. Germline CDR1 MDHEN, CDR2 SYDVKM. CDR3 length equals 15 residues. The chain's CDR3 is CASSFVEGTNSPLHF. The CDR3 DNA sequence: TGTGCCAGCAGTTTCGTCGAGGGTACCAATTCACCCCTCCACTTT.

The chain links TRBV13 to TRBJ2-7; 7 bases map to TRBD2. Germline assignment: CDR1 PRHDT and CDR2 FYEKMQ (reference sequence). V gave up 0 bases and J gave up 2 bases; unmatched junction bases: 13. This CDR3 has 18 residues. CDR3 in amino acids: CASSLGTSEASGTYEQYF. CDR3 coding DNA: TGTGCCAGCAGCTTAGGTACGTCGGAGGCTAGCGGAACCTACGAGCAGTACTTC.

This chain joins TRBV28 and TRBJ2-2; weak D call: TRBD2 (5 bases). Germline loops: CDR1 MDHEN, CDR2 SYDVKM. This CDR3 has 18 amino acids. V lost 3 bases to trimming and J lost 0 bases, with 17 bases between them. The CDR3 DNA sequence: TGTGCCAGCAGTTTGGAGCTGGGGAGAGATTCGAACACCGGGGAGCTGTTTTTT. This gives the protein CASSLELGRDSNTGELFF.

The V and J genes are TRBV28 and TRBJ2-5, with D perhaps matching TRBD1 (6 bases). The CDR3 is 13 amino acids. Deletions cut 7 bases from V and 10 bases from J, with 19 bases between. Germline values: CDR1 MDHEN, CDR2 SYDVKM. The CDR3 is CASTFGGGGDQYF. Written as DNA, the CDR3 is TGTGCCAGCACCTTTGGGGGCGGTGGGGACCAGTACTTC.

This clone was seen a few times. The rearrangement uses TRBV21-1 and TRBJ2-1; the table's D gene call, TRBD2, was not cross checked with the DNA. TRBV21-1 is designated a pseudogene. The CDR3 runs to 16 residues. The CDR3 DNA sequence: TGTGCCAGCAGCAAAGCGCTTCCTAGCGGTTACAATGAGCAGTTCTTC. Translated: CASSKALPSGYNEQFF.

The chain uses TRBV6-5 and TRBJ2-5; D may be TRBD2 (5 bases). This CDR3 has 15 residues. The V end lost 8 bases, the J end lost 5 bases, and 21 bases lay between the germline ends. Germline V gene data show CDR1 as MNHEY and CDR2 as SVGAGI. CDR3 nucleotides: TGTGCCAGCCGAACACTACTGGGGAGTGCGGAGACCCAGTACTTC. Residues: CASRTLLGSAETQYF.

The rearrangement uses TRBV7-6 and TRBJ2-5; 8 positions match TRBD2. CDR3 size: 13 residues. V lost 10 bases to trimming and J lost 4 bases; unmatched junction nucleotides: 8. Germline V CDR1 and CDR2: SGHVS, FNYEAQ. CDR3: CATSGGAIETQYF. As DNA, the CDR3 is TGTGCCACGTCCGGGGGGGCTATAGAGACCCAGTACTTC.

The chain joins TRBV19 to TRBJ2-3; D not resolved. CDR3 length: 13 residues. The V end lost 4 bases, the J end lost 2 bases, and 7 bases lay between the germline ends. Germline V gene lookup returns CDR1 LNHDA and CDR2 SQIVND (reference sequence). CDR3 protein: CASSTSATDTQYF. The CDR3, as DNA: TGTGCCAGTAGTACCAGCGCCACAGATACGCAGTATTTT.

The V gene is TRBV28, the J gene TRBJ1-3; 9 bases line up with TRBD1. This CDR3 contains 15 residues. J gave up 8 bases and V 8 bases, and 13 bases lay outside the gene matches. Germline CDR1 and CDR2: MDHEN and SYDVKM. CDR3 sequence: CASRDPGQGMDTIYF. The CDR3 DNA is TGTGCCAGCCGGGACCCGGGACAGGGTATGGACACCATATATTTT.

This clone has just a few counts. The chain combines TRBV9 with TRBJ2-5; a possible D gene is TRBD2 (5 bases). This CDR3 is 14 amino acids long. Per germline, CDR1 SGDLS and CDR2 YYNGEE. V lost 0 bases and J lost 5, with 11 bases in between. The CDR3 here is CASSVGGSVETQYF. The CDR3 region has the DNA TGTGCCAGCAGCGTAGGAGGTAGCGTGGAGACCCAGTACTTC.

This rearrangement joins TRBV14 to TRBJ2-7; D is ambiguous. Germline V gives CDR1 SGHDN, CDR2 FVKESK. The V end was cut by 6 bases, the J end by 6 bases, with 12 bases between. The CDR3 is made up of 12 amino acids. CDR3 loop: CASSLIGIEQYF. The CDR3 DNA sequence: TGTGCCAGCAGTCTCATTGGGATCGAGCAGTACTTC. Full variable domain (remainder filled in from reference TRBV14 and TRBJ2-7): EAGVTQFPSHSVIEKGQTVTLRCDPISGHDNLYWYRRVMGKEIKFLLHFVKESKQDESGMPNNRFLAERTGGTYSTLKVQPAELEDSGVYFCASSLIGIEQYFGPGTRLTVT.

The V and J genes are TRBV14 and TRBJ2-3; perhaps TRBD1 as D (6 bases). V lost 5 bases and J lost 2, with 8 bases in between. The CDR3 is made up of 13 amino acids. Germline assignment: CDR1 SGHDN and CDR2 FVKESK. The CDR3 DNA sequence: TGTGCCAGCAGCTGGACAGCCACAGATACGCAGTATTTT. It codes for CASSWTATDTQYF.

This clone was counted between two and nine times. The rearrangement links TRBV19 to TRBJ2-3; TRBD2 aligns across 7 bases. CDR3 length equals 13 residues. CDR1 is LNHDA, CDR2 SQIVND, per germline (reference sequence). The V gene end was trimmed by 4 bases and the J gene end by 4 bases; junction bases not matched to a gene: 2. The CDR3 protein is CASSTGLADTQYF. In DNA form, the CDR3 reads TGTGCCAGTAGTACCGGACTAGCAGATACGCAGTATTTT.

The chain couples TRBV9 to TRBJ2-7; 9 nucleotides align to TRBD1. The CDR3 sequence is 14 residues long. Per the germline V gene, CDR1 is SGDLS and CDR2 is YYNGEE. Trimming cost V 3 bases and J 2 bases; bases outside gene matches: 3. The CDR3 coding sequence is TGTGCCAGCAGCGAGGGGACAGGGACCTACGAGCAGTACTTC. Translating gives CASSEGTGTYEQYF.

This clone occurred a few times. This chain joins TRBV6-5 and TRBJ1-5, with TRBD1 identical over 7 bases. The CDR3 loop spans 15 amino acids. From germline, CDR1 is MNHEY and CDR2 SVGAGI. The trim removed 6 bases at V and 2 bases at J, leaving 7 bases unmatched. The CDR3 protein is CASSSTGSGNQPQHF. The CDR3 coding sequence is TGTGCCAGCAGCTCGACAGGGTCAGGCAATCAGCCCCAGCATTTT.

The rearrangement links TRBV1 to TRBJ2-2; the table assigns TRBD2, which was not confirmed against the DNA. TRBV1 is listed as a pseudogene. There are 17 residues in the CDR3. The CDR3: CTSSQDLAGFNTGELFF. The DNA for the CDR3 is TGCACCAGCAGCCAAGATCTAGCGGGATTTAACACCGGGGAGCTGTTTTTT.

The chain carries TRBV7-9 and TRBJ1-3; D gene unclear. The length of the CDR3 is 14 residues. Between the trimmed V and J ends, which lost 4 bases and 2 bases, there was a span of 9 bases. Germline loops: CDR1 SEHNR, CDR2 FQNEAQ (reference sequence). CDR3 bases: TGTGCCAGCAGCTCGGGGAGCACTGGAAACACCATATATTTT. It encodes CASSSGSTGNTIYF.

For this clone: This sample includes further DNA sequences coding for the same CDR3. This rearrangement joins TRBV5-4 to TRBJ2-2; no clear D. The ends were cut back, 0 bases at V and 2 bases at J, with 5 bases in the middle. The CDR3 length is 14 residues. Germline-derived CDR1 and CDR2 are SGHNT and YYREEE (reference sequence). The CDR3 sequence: CASSLGLNTGELFF. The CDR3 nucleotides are TGTGCCAGCAGCTTGGGGCTAAACACCGGGGAGCTGTTTTTT. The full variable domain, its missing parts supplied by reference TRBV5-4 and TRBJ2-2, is ETGVTQSPTHLIKTRGQQVTLRCSSQSGHNTVSWYQQALGQGPQFIFQYYREEENGRGNFPPRFSGLQFPNYSSELNVNALELDDSALYLCASSLGLNTGELFFGEGSRLTVL.

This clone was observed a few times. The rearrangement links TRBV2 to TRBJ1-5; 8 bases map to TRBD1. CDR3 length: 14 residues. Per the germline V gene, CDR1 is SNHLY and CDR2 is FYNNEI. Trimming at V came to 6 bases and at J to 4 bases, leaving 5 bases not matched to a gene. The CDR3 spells CASRTGQVNQPQHF. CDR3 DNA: TGTGCCAGCAGGACGGGACAGGTAAATCAGCCCCAGCATTTT. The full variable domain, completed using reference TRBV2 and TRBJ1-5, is EPEVTQTPSHQVTQMGQEVILRCVPISNHLYFYWYRQILGQKVEFLVSFYNNEISEKSEIFDDQFSVERPDGSNFTLKIRSTKLEDSAMYFCASRTGQVNQPQHFGDGTRLSIL.

The DNA of the CDR3 is TGTGCCAGCAGCTTACGGGCGAACTATGGCTACACCTTC. Amino acids: CASSLRANYGYTF. The rearrangement joins TRBV7-2 to TRBJ1-2; D gene uncertain. Trimming removed 2 bases at V and 2 bases at J, with 6 bases between. This CDR3 contains 13 residues. Germline loops: CDR1 SGHTA, CDR2 FQGNSA.

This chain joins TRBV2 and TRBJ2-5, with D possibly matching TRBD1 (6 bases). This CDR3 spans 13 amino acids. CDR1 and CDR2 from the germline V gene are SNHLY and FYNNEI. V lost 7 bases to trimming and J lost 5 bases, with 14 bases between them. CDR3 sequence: CASILGTGETQYF. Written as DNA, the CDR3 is TGTGCCAGCATATTAGGCACAGGGGAGACCCAGTACTTC. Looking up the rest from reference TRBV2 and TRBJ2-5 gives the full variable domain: EPEVTQTPSHQVTQMGQEVILRCVPISNHLYFYWYRQILGQKVEFLVSFYNNEISEKSEIFDDQFSVERPDGSNFTLKIRSTKLEDSAMYFCASILGTGETQYFGPGTRLLVL.